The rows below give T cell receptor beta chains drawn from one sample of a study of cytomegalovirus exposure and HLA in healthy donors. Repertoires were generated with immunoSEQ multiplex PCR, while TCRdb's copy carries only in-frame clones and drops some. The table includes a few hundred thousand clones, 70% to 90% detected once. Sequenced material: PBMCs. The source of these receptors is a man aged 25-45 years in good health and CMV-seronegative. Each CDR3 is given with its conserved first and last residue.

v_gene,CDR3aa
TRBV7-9,CASSLAQGTNYEQYF
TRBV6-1,CASSEWGLNSPLHF
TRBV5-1,CASSSSGQKNEKLFF
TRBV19,CASSPDGGRTGPQYF
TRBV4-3,CASSQNAGGLTDTQYF
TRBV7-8,CASSSGQLINSPLHF
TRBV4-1,CASSQPSAGGYEQYF
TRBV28,CASSTQGAYYGYTF
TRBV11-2,CASSLEDDSPAFF
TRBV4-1,CASSQDGSGEQFF
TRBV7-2,CASIRSAGGSREQYF
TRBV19,CASSGQGAANEKLFF
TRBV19,CASSTRLASQETQYF
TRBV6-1,CATRGRANEKLFF
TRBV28,CASSFSTISGYEQYF
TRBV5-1,CASSLVGDETRGYTF
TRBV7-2,CASTQDAGQSYEQYF
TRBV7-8,CASSLGGGGAYEQYF
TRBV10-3,CAISESASTNGYTF
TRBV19,CASSPGAIQETQYF
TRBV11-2,CASSLFGPRQGSTGELFF